The clone carrying this T cell receptor beta chain was seen many times. In TCRdb, the 5' RACE reads were re-called with MiXCR into one record per CDR3 protein. The sample consists of roughly 300,000 distinct CDR3 sequences, around 8% of them appearing once. This entry belongs to a study of T-cell memory formation after mild COVID-19. There are 13 residues in the CDR3. Trimming took off 2 bases at V and 2 bases at J, with 6 bases between the two ends. Sequenced input: PBMCs or a T cell subset sorted from them (not recorded which). The rearrangement links TRBV12-3 or TRBV12-4 to TRBJ1-1; D uncertain. This clonotype originated in a man younger than 35 who had mild COVID-19 (a few samples of this study predate the infection). Cell type and time point are not known. CDR3 sequence reads: CASSLKSNTEAFF. The CDR3 DNA is TGTGCCAGCAGTTTAAAGTCCAACACTGAAGCTTTCTTT.